This T cell receptor beta chain was captured in a study of a mutant IDH1 vaccine in newly diagnosed glioma. In the study overall: There were eight vaccinations for patients, given in weeks 1, 3, 5, 7, 11, 15, 19 and 23. Patients were pretreated with radiotherapy, temozolomide, or both, mostly both.

Notes on the study in general: There were vaccine-induced immune responses in more than 85% of the patients.

Profiled with immunoSEQ multiplex PCR; TCRdb holds only in-frame clones, not every one. In the table there are over 50,000 clones, approximately 81% of which are singletons. Time point indicated: week 5, during vaccination. Every single dose of the vaccine, 300 ug of mutant IDH1 20-mer peptide, came with topical imiquimod. Each of the donors came in with new WHO grade 3 or 4 astrocytomas that were IDH1-mutant and ATRX-lost. A remark on this clone: The target antigen is unknown.

CDR3 size: 15 residues. J gave up 0 bases and V 2 bases, and 2 bases lay outside the gene matches. Germline V CDR1 and CDR2: SGDLS, YYNGEE. This TCR was sampled from a man aged 25 to 40 with glioma. The chain combines TRBV9 with TRBJ2-5; TRBD1 aligns across 9 bases. Sample: PBMCs, taken from a glioma patient whose treatment included an IDH1 peptide vaccine. The CDR3 reads CASSVDRGYQETQYF. The CDR3 DNA reads TGTGCCAGCAGCGTCGACAGGGGGTACCAAGAGACCCAGTACTTC.